Listed below are T cell receptor beta chains from one sample, sequenced in a study of T cell responses to AZD1222 COVID-19 vaccine. TCRdb's copy holds only in-frame clones and misses some; the assay was immunoSEQ multiplex PCR. Of about 180,000 clones listed, around 93% are singletons. This sample comprised peripheral blood, obtained 28 days after the second dose of the MenACWY control vaccine. The receptors were sampled from an adult who received the MenACWY meningococcal vaccine as a control. The CDR3 runs from the conserved cysteine through the conserved F or W. Fields, in order: V gene, J gene, clone size, D gene, CDR3 protein, CDR3 DNA. D genes are given only for firm matches. Part of the rows lack a size; the others show once, few, many or a class for expanded clones.

>TRBV7-3|TRBJ1-5|NA|NA
CASSLNAGQPQHF
TGTGCCAGCAGCTTAAACGCGGGTCAGCCCCAGCATTTT
>TRBV3-1/TRBV3-2|TRBJ2-7|NA|TRBD1
CASSQGEGDREIPGYEQYF
TGTGCCAGCAGCCAAGGAGAGGGGGACAGGGAAATCCCTGGCTACGAGCAGTACTTC
>TRBV29-1|TRBJ1-1|NA|TRBD1
CSASTGVNTEAFF
TGCAGCGCGTCGACAGGGGTCAACACTGAAGCTTTCTTT
>TRBV7-9|TRBJ2-5|NA|NA
CASSLGGRETQYF
TGTGCCAGCAGCCTGGGGGGCCGGGAGACCCAGTACTTC
>TRBV3-1/TRBV3-2|TRBJ1-2|NA|NA
CASSPRYGNGDVGYTF
TGTGCCAGCAGCCCCCGGTATGGGAATGGGGATGTTGGCTACACCTTC
>TRBV4-1|TRBJ1-4|few|TRBD1
CASSRSGTGNEKLFF
TGCGCCAGCAGCCGCTCCGGGACAGGGAATGAAAAACTGTTTTTT
>TRBV6-5|TRBJ1-1|NA|NA
CASSYSNWGRAEAFF
TGTGCCAGCAGTTACTCGAACTGGGGACGCGCTGAAGCTTTCTTT
>TRBV4-1|TRBJ2-3|NA|NA
CASSQGFQGTSTDTQYF
TGCGCCAGCAGCCAAGGGTTTCAGGGGACGAGCACAGATACGCAGTATTTT
>TRBV4-2|TRBJ1-1|once|NA
CASSQEVGTEAFF
TGTGCCAGCAGCCAAGAAGTGGGAACTGAAGCTTTCTTT
>TRBV6-1|TRBJ1-6|NA|TRBD1
CASSERDSTNSPLHF
TGTGCCAGCAGTGAACGGGACAGTACCAATTCACCCCTCCACTTT
>TRBV7-2|TRBJ2-7|NA|NA
CASSLGVSLITYEQYF
TGTGCCAGCAGCTTAGGAGTCAGCTTGATAACCTACGAGCAGTACTTC
>TRBV5-1|TRBJ2-3|NA|NA
CASSTPTGTDTQYF
TGCGCCAGCAGTACCCCGACAGGCACAGATACGCAGTATTTT
>TRBV28|TRBJ1-2|NA|NA
CASSNPPGSYGYTF
TGTGCCAGCAGTAACCCCCCCGGAAGCTATGGCTACACCTTC
>TRBV20-1|TRBJ1-5|NA|NA
CSASSPNSNQPQHF
TGCAGTGCTAGTTCACCTAATAGCAATCAGCCCCAGCATTTT
>TRBV29-1|TRBJ2-1|NA|TRBD2
CSVTEVAGYNEQFF
TGCAGCGTTACCGAGGTAGCGGGGTACAATGAGCAGTTCTTC
>TRBV10-1|TRBJ1-6|NA|NA
CASGDLWNSPLHF
TGCGCCAGCGGGGACTTATGGAATTCACCCCTCCACTTT
>TRBV28|TRBJ1-4|NA|TRBD1
CASRPGQGSEKLFF
TGTGCCAGCAGACCTGGACAGGGGAGTGAAAAACTGTTTTTT
>TRBV3-1/TRBV3-2|TRBJ1-5|NA|NA
CASSQDRDQPQHF
TGTGCCAGCAGCCAAGACAGGGATCAGCCCCAGCATTTT
>TRBV7-9|TRBJ1-6|NA|NA
CASSLSQQYNSPLHF
TGTGCCAGCAGCTTAAGCCAGCAGTATAATTCACCCCTCCACTTT
>TRBV27|TRBJ2-7|once|NA
CASSWQWGTYEQYF
TGTGCCAGCAGTTGGCAATGGGGCACGTACGAGCAGTACTTC
>TRBV19|TRBJ2-3|NA|TRBD2
CASSIDLLAGADTQYF
TGTGCCAGTAGTATAGATCTATTAGCGGGGGCAGATACGCAGTATTTT
>TRBV5-1|TRBJ2-7|NA|NA
CASSLGAGTAYEQYF
TGCGCCAGCAGCTTGGGGGCAGGGACTGCCTACGAGCAGTACTTC
>TRBV7-9|TRBJ1-2|NA|TRBD1
CASSYGTDYYGYTF
TGTGCCAGCAGCTACGGGACAGACTACTATGGCTACACCTTC
>TRBV7-2|TRBJ1-2|NA|NA
CASSLGTHYGYTF
TGTGCCAGCAGCTTGGGGACGCACTATGGCTACACCTTC
>TRBV2|TRBJ1-2|NA|TRBD1
CASRGQGGYGYTF
TGTGCCAGCAGGGGACAGGGAGGTTATGGCTACACCTTC
>TRBV25-1|TRBJ2-5|NA|NA
CASSDTGRGRPEETQYF
TGTGCCAGCAGTGATACCGGTCGAGGTAGGCCCGAAGAGACCCAGTACTTC
>TRBV3-1/TRBV3-2|TRBJ1-2|NA|NA
CASSPRGGTGYGYTF
TGTGCCAGCAGCCCGCGAGGTGGGACCGGCTATGGCTACACCTTC
>TRBV7-6|TRBJ2-1|NA|TRBD2
CASSLRTGGYNEQFF
TGTGCCAGCAGCTTACGGACGGGGGGCTACAATGAGCAGTTCTTC
>TRBV28|TRBJ2-3|NA|TRBD2
CASSLSGGTSTDTQYF
TGTGCCAGCAGTTTAAGCGGGGGTACTAGCACAGATACGCAGTATTTT
>TRBV6-5|TRBJ1-6|NA|NA
CASSYTWTVNNSPLHF
TGTGCCAGCAGTTACACATGGACGGTCAATAATTCACCCCTCCACTTT
>TRBV19|TRBJ2-7|NA|NA
CASSMWGDVYEQYF
TGTGCCAGTAGTATGTGGGGGGATGTCTACGAGCAGTACTTC
>TRBV5-6|TRBJ1-5|NA|NA
CASSLRQAGNQPQHF
TGTGCCAGCAGTCTTCGACAGGCCGGCAATCAGCCCCAGCATTTT
>TRBV9|TRBJ1-2|NA|NA
CASSVGEANYGYTF
TGTGCCAGCAGCGTAGGGGAAGCTAACTATGGCTACACCTTC
>TRBV12-3/TRBV12-4|TRBJ2-7|NA|NA
CASLQGGSYEQYF
TGTGCCAGCCTACAGGGGGGGTCCTACGAGCAGTACTTC
>TRBV4-3|TRBJ1-4|NA|TRBD1
CASSHPSRDRAAHPEKLFF
TGCGCCAGCAGCCACCCGTCCCGGGACAGGGCCGCTCACCCTGAAAAACTGTTTTTT
>TRBV12-3/TRBV12-4|TRBJ1-1|NA|NA
CASRRSGSTEAFF
TGTGCCAGCAGACGATCGGGATCCACTGAAGCTTTCTTT
>TRBV30|TRBJ2-2|NA|NA
CAWRGTSSTGELFF
TGTGCCTGGAGGGGCACTAGCTCTACCGGGGAGCTGTTTTTT
>TRBV29-1|TRBJ1-2|once|TRBD1
CSVDATGAHGYTF
TGCAGCGTTGACGCGACAGGGGCACATGGCTACACCTTC
>TRBV7-2|TRBJ1-6|NA|NA
CASSLERNNSPLHF
TGTGCCAGCAGCTTGGAGCGAAATAATTCACCCCTCCACTTT
>TRBV2|TRBJ2-1|NA|NA
CASSWDTREQFF
TGTGCCAGCAGCTGGGACACCCGAGAGCAGTTCTTC
>TRBV11-2|TRBJ1-4|NA|NA
CASSQRTVKDEKLFF
TGTGCCAGCAGCCAAAGGACAGTTAAGGATGAAAAACTGTTTTTT
>TRBV5-4|TRBJ1-6|NA|NA
CASSLAGGLNSPLHF
TGTGCCAGCAGCTTGGCGGGGGGCCTGAATTCACCCCTCCACTTT
>TRBV5-1|TRBJ2-1|NA|NA
CASSVADIYNEQFF
TGCGCCAGCAGCGTAGCGGATATCTACAATGAGCAGTTCTTC